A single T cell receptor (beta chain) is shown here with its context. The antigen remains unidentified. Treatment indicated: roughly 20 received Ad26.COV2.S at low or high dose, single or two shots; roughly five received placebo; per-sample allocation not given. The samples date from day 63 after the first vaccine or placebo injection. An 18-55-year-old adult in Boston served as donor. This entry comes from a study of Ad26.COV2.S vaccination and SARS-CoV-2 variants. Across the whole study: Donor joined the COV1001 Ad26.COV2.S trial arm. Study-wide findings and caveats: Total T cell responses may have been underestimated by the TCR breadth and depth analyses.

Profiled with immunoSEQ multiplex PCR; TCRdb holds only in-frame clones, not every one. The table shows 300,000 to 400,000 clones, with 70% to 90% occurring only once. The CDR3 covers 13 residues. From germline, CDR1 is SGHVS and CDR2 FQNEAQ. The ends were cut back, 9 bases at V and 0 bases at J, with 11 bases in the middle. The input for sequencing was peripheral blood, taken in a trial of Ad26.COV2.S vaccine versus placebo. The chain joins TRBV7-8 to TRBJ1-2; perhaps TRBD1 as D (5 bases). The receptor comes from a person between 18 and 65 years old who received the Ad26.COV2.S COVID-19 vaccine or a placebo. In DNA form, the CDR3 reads TGTGCCAGTAGCCGCAGGGCTAACTATGGCTACACCTTC. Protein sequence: CASSRRANYGYTF.